The clone carrying this TCR beta chain was detected a few times. Its antigen is not known. The sequenced template was cDNA made from the entire isolated RNA. TCRdb's table, derived via immunoSEQ multiplex PCR, lists solely in-frame clones and lacks some. The sample has hundreds of thousands of clones; about 10% are singletons. The record originates from a study of beta chain features in type 1 diabetes. Findings of the study overall: Among type 1 diabetes patients, VDJ junctions had fewer insertions and more deletions. Patients and controls would share equally any PCR tilt toward shorter templates.

Central memory, naive, regulatory and stem cell-like memory CD4+ cells were sorted by CD45RO/CCR7/CD25/CD127/CD95/CD27. Trimming shortened V by 0 bases and J by 4 bases, and 10 bases separated the two germline ends. The CDR3 has 14 amino acids. Germline V lookup: CDR1 SGDLS, CDR2 YYNGEE. The sample taken for sequencing was naive CD4+ T cells from blood. This TCR derives from a woman under 40 in good health. The rearrangement uses TRBV9 and TRBJ1-2; D unresolved. The CDR3 DNA follows: TGTGCCAGCAGCGTAGACAGTGCGCCCTATGGCTACACCTTC. Translation gives CASSVDSAPYGYTF.